These 17 T cell receptor beta chains were all obtained from the same sample, sequenced in a study of T-cell reconstitution after alpha-beta-depleted transplantation in children. A TCRbeta library incorporating unique molecular identifiers was prepared. One entry per CDR3 protein results from TCRdb running MiXCR on the PCR reads. The sample contains roughly 74,000 distinct CDR3 sequences, approximately 18% of which appear only once. Sequenced material: PBMCs, mostly from graft donor cells, taken 360 days after TCRalphabeta/CD19-depleted stem cell transplant. These receptors were collected from a male patient between 2 and 15 years old who had a stem cell transplant for acute lymphoblastic leukemia, so the T cells may come from the graft donor.

J is TRBJ2-3 and V is TRBV7-8; possibly TRBD2 for D (5 bases). Germline-derived CDR1 and CDR2 are SGHVS and FQNEAQ. V was trimmed by 1 base and J by 4 bases, leaving 12 bases between them. The CDR3 loop spans 15 amino acids. CDR3 protein: CASSLDSPAADTQYF. CDR3 nucleotides: TGTGCCAGCAGCTTAGACTCCCCAGCGGCAGATACGCAGTATTTT.

The chain uses TRBV28 and TRBJ2-4; possibly TRBD1 for D (6 bases). This CDR3 contains 13 residues. Germline lookup yields CDR1 MDHEN and CDR2 SYDVKM. V was trimmed by 3 bases and J by 6 bases, leaving 9 bases between them. CDR3 protein: CASSFRGRNIQYF. The CDR3 DNA follows: TGTGCCAGCAGTTTTAGGGGGAGAAACATTCAGTACTTC.

This clonotype was seen many times. V and J are TRBV29-1 and TRBJ2-1; TRBD2 matches at 7 bases. The CDR3 length is 14 residues. V lost 7 bases to trimming and J lost 4 bases; unmatched junction nucleotides: 10. Germline loops: CDR1 SQVTM, CDR2 ANQGSEA. CDR3 coding DNA: TGCAGCGCTCTTGGCCTAGCGGAGTACAATGAGCAGTTCTTC. Translated: CSALGLAEYNEQFF.

This clonotype was picked up many times. The V gene is TRBV20-1, the J gene TRBJ1-4; TRBD1 matches at 8 bases. This CDR3 has 13 residues. V lost 6 bases and J lost 4; bases outside the gene matches: 4. CDR1 is DFQATT, CDR2 SNEGSKA, per germline (reference sequence). CDR3: CSAAGQVNEKLFF. The CDR3 DNA sequence: TGCAGTGCGGCGGGACAGGTTAATGAAAAACTGTTTTTT.

The sample holds a few counts of this clonotype. J is TRBJ2-7 and V is TRBV5-1; D might be TRBD1 (6 bases). Germline V gene data show CDR1 as SGHRS and CDR2 as YFSETQ. The CDR3 sequence is 16 residues long. The ends were cut back, 5 bases at V and 4 bases at J, with 22 bases in the middle. The CDR3 spells CASRTFSRGNSYEQYF. CDR3 in DNA: TGCGCCAGCAGAACATTTTCCAGGGGAAACTCGTACGAGCAGTACTTC.

This clonotype was picked up a small number of times. The rearrangement joins TRBV24-1 to TRBJ2-1; D call uncertain. Germline lookup yields CDR1 KGHDR and CDR2 SFDVKD. The CDR3 is made up of 11 amino acids. V lost 11 bases and J 6 bases, leaving 10 bases between the germline ends. DNA for the CDR3: TGTGCCAGCCAGAAGGTCAATGAGCAGTTCTTC. Protein product: CASQKVNEQFF.

This clonotype has just a few counts. The chain links TRBV4-1 to TRBJ2-1; D may correspond to TRBD1 or TRBD2 (5 bases each). V was pared by 3 bases and J by 9 bases, with 18 bases between. The germline V gene has CDR1 MGHRA and CDR2 YSYEKL. This CDR3 contains 15 residues. The CDR3: CASSQGVAPTGEQFF. CDR3 DNA sequence: TGCGCCAGCAGCCAGGGGGTAGCGCCTACTGGTGAGCAGTTCTTC.

This clonotype has only a few counts. The rearrangement links TRBV5-1 to TRBJ2-7; tentatively, D is TRBD1 (6 bases). The V end was cut by 2 bases, the J end by 1 base, with 16 bases between. CDR1 is SGHRS, CDR2 YFSETQ, per germline. The CDR3 runs 16 residues. CDR3 sequence reads: CASSLRPGHLSYEQYF. For the CDR3, the DNA is TGCGCCAGCAGCTTAAGGCCGGGACACTTATCCTACGAGCAGTACTTC.

The chain has TRBV11-2 and TRBJ2-1; the match to TRBD2 covers 11 bases. The CDR3 length is 18 residues. Germline CDR1 SGHAT, CDR2 FQNNGV. V lost 5 bases, J lost 4 bases, and 13 bases stayed unmatched. CDR3 loop: CASSPQPIAGGPYNEQFF. CDR3 bases: TGTGCCAGCAGCCCTCAGCCTATAGCGGGAGGGCCTTACAATGAGCAGTTCTTC.

The CDR3 DNA is TGTGCCAGCAGACAAAACAGGGGAGTCAAGTGGGAGACCCAGTACTTC. Translating it yields CASRQNRGVKWETQYF. The chain joins TRBV6-1 to TRBJ2-5; 7 bases match TRBD1. This CDR3 is 16 amino acids long. V lost 6 bases, J lost 5 bases, and 15 bases stayed unmatched. Germline V gene sequence: CDR1 MNHNS, CDR2 SASEGT.

This clonotype showed up just a few times. The chain has TRBV10-2 and TRBJ2-7, with 11 bases matching TRBD1. Per germline, CDR1 WSHSY and CDR2 SAAADI. V shed 2 bases, J shed 9 bases, and the junction held 9 bases outside the gene matches. This CDR3 is built from 15 residues. The CDR3 nucleotides read TGCGCCAGCAGTGAGGGGACAGGGGGACTGAGTGGGCAGTACTTC. Translation: CASSEGTGGLSGQYF.

The genes are TRBV5-6 and TRBJ2-7, with 8 positions matching TRBD1. Per germline, CDR1 SGHDT and CDR2 YYEEEE. CDR3 length: 14 amino acids. The V segment lost 0 bases and the J segment 7 bases; nucleotides outside the gene matches: 6. CDR3 amino acids: CASSLAGQVNEQYF. CDR3 nucleotide sequence: TGTGCCAGCAGCTTGGCGGGACAGGTTAATGAGCAGTACTTC.

This clonotype was seen only a few times. The CDR3 nucleotides are TGCGCCAGCAGCTTCGGGGGGCCGGGAGAGACCCAGTACTTC. Its protein is CASSFGGPGETQYF. V usage is TRBV5-1 and J usage is TRBJ2-5; D might be TRBD2 (7 bases). Germline lookup yields CDR1 SGHRS and CDR2 YFSETQ. The CDR3 covers 14 residues. Trimming left V 2 bases short and J 4 bases short, with 12 bases between.

V and J are TRBV7-9 and TRBJ2-3; no firm D call. This CDR3 is built from 13 residues. CDR1 and CDR2 from the germline V gene are SEHNR and FQNEAQ (reference sequence). Trimming removed 9 bases at V and 3 bases at J, with 13 bases between. The CDR3 here is CASLQDGTDTQYF. The CDR3 DNA sequence: TGTGCCAGTCTTCAAGACGGAACAGATACGCAGTATTTT.

The genes are TRBV6-5 and TRBJ2-7, with 7 bases matching TRBD1. Germline V gene sequence: CDR1 MNHEY, CDR2 SVGAGI. The CDR3 totals 14 residues. V was clipped by 2 bases and J by 2 bases; unmatched bases: 3. CDR3 sequence (DNA): TGTGCCAGCAGTTACGGGCAGGGGGCCTACGAGCAGTACTTC. This sequence encodes CASSYGQGAYEQYF.

This clonotype was recorded many times. The chain couples TRBV7-9 to TRBJ1-2; tentative D call: TRBD1 (5 bases). The CDR3 extends over 13 amino acids. Germline V gene sequence: CDR1 SEHNR, CDR2 FQNEAQ (reference sequence). With 3 bases removed from V and 3 bases from J, the gap between germline ends came to 8 bases. The CDR3, as DNA: TGTGCCAGCAGCTTGGGCAGGGACTATGGCTACACCTTC. Amino acids: CASSLGRDYGYTF.

The gene calls are TRBV10-1 and TRBJ2-7; TRBD1 agrees at 9 bases. V dropped 9 bases and J dropped 2; count of bases not matched to a gene: 11. This CDR3 has 15 residues. CDR1 is WNHNN and CDR2 is SYGVQD in the germline V gene (reference sequence). For the CDR3, the DNA is TGCGCCAGTTCTCCGGGACAGGGTAACACCTACGAGCAGTACTTC. Amino acids: CASSPGQGNTYEQYF.